A single sample gave rise to the 4 T cell receptor beta chains below, sequenced in a study of cytomegalovirus exposure and HLA in healthy donors. The PCR contained 60 Vbeta and 13 Jbeta primers. The assay was immunoSEQ multiplex PCR, and TCRdb's table has in-frame clones only and misses some. The table records 100,000 to 150,000 clones, 70% to 90% of them present only once. The sample comprised PBMCs. These receptor sequences come from a man in his late teens or twenties in good health and CMV-seropositive.

V gene TRBV6-1 combines with J gene TRBJ1-5, with D possibly matching TRBD1 (5 bases). The CDR3 runs to 17 residues. Looked up from germline, CDR1 is MNHNS and CDR2 is SASEGT. The V gene lost 4 bases and the J gene lost 1 base, with 17 bases spanning the gap. In nucleotides, the CDR3 is TGTGCCAGCAGTGGAAAAGGGGTAAGGGGCAGCAATCAGCCCCAGCATTTT. It encodes CASSGKGVRGSNQPQHF.

This clone was picked up one time. This chain links TRBV9 with TRBJ2-1; D remains unclear. Germline V gene sequence: CDR1 SGDLS, CDR2 YYNGEE. This CDR3 region has 15 residues. Trimming took off 2 bases at V and 0 bases at J, with 9 bases between the two ends. CDR3 protein: CASSVHRSSYNEQFF. CDR3 coding DNA: TGTGCCAGCAGCGTTCACAGAAGCTCCTACAATGAGCAGTTCTTC.

The rearrangement joins TRBV7-8 to TRBJ1-6; D is possibly TRBD1 (6 bases). The V gene lost 0 bases and the J gene lost 3 bases, with 12 bases spanning the gap. CDR3 length: 17 residues. The germline gives CDR1 SGHVS, CDR2 FQNEAQ. CDR3 protein: CASSLARDNFYNSPLHF. The CDR3 DNA follows: TGTGCCAGCAGCTTAGCCCGGGACAACTTCTATAATTCACCCCTCCACTTT. Full variable domain (rest looked up from reference TRBV7-8 and TRBJ1-6): GAGVSQSPRYKVAKRGQDVALRCDPISGHVSLFWYQQALGQGPEFLTYFQNEAQLDKSGLPSDRFFAERPEGSVSTLKIQRTQQEDSAVYLCASSLARDNFYNSPLHFGNGTRLTVT.

This clone was observed once. The gene calls are TRBV20-1 and TRBJ2-3; 7 bases match TRBD2. The CDR3 is 11 amino acids. The germline V gene has CDR1 DFQATT and CDR2 SNEGSKA (reference sequence). Trimming cost V 8 bases and J 6 bases; bases outside gene matches: 5. The CDR3 sequence: CSSTSLDTQYF. The CDR3 coding sequence is TGCAGTTCGACTAGCCTGGATACGCAGTATTTT.